One TCR beta chain is described in this entry. A universal primer binding site was introduced by template switching. The final cDNA contained unique molecular identifiers. TCRdb reanalysed the 5' RACE reads using MiXCR and keeps one entry per CDR3 protein. The table shows around 530,000 distinct CDR3 sequences, with 12% to 15% occurring only once. This sample was included in a study of identical twins. Germline CDR1 MNHNS, CDR2 SASEGT. The CDR3 extends over 14 amino acids. V lost 7 bases, J lost 5 bases, and 8 bases stayed unmatched. These sequences were also reported in another study, on yellow fever vaccine responses in identical twins.

The sequencing input was CD4+ T cells sorted from blood. The sequence was obtained from a woman aged 18-29 years in good health. The chain has TRBV6-1 and TRBJ1-5; 7 bases fit TRBD1. CDR3: CASTKQGNDQPQHF. The CDR3 bases are TGTGCCAGCACAAAACAGGGGAACGATCAGCCCCAGCATTTT.